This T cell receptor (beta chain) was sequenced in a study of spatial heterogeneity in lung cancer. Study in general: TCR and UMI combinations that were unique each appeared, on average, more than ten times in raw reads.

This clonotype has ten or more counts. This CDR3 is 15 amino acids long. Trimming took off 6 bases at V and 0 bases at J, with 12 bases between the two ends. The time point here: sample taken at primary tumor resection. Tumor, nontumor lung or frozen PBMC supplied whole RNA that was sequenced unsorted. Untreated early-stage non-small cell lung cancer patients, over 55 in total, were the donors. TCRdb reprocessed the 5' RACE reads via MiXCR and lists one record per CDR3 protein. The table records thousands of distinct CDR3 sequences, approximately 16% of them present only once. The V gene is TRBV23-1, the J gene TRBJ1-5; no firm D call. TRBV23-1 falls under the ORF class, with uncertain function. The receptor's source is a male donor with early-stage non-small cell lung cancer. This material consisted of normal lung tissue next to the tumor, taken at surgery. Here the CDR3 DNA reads TGCGCCAGCAGCCCTGCGACGGATAGCAATCAGCCCCAGCATTTT. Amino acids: CASSPATDSNQPQHF.